This T cell receptor (beta chain) came from a study of spatial heterogeneity in lung cancer. The wider study: Beta-chain sequences were consistently detected more often than alpha-chain sequences.

Germline trimming cut 3 bases from V and 5 bases from J; bases unmatched to any gene: 6. Germline assignment: CDR1 MGHRA and CDR2 YSYEKL. This CDR3 is built from 14 residues. Notes on the study in general: Intratumoral expanded alpha and beta TCR counts were found to track tumor mutation counts. Ubiquitous and regional expanded TCR counts tracked ubiquitous and regional nonsynonymous mutations, respectively.

This clonotype was found many times. Antigen specificity is unknown. MiXCR, applied by TCRdb to the 5' RACE reads, yields one record per CDR3 protein. The profile shows over 25,000 distinct CDR3 sequences, around 7% of them singletons. Time point defined: sample taken at primary tumor resection. This chain uses TRBV4-1 with TRBJ1-2; 7 nucleotides match TRBD1. Sequencing used lung tumor tissue, obtained at surgery. This receptor was taken from a male donor with early-stage non-small cell lung cancer. CDR3 region: CASSHVGTAYGYTF. The CDR3 DNA reads as TGCGCCAGCAGCCATGTGGGGACAGCGTATGGCTACACCTTC.